This entry lists 17 T cell receptor beta chains sequenced from one sample in a study of blood T cell repertoires in COVID-19. Profiling relied on immunoSEQ multiplex PCR, and the TCRdb table lists in-frame clones only, not all of them. This table has tens of thousands of clones, roughly 79% appearing once. Material for sequencing was peripheral blood. The source is a woman aged 65 to 85 with acute or convalescent COVID-19.

The chain joins TRBV9 to TRBJ2-1; 9 positions agree with TRBD2. The germline CDR1 and CDR2 sequences are SGDLS and YYNGEE. Unmatched junction bases numbered 5, after V lost 2 bases and J lost 2 bases. The CDR3 length is 16 residues. The CDR3 here is CASSVCCGRAYNEQFF. In DNA, the CDR3 is TGTGCCAGCAGCGTCTGCTGCGGGAGGGCCTACAATGAGCAGTTCTTC.

The chain is built from TRBV5-1 and TRBJ2-7; D is possibly TRBD2 (5 bases). V gave up 4 bases and J gave up 2 bases, with 16 bases separating them. This CDR3 has 15 amino acids. Germline V CDR1 and CDR2: SGHRS, YFSETQ. The CDR3 nucleotides are TGCGCCAGCAGCCCCCCGGCGACTACCCCCTACGAGCAGTACTTC. Its protein is CASSPPATTPYEQYF.

The chain carries TRBV5-4 and TRBJ2-5; tentatively, D is TRBD2 (5 bases). Germline V gives CDR1 SGHNT, CDR2 YYREEE (reference sequence). The V end was cut by 2 bases, the J end by 5 bases, with 13 bases between. This CDR3 contains 14 residues. The CDR3 DNA sequence: TGTGCCAGCAGCTTCCGAGGGAGTGGGGAGACCCAGTACTTC. The encoded protein is CASSFRGSGETQYF.

The chain links TRBV5-4 to TRBJ2-7; D perhaps matches TRBD1 (5 bases). This CDR3 spans 13 amino acids. Germline V gene data show CDR1 as SGHNT and CDR2 as YYREEE (reference sequence). Trimming cost V 3 bases and J 5 bases, with 12 bases left between them. CDR3 DNA: TGTGCCAGCAGCTCCTCAGGGATCCACGAGCAGTACTTC. Encoded protein: CASSSSGIHEQYF.

Many counts were recorded for this clone. The J gene is TRBJ1-3, the V gene TRBV28; perhaps TRBD1 as D (6 bases). CDR3 length equals 16 residues. CDR1 MDHEN and CDR2 SYDVKM come from the germline V gene. Trimming shortened V by 3 bases and J by 3 bases, and 15 bases separated the two germline ends. CDR3 DNA sequence: TGTGCCAGCAGTTTCCCAGGGGCCTTAGGTGGAAACACCATATATTTT. Amino acid sequence: CASSFPGALGGNTIYF.

The chain is built from TRBV25-1 and TRBJ1-1; D call uncertain. From germline, CDR1 is MGHDK and CDR2 SYGVNS. The CDR3 totals 15 residues. With 3 bases removed from V and 5 bases from J, the gap between germline ends came to 16 bases. DNA for the CDR3: TGTGCCAGCAGTGAGAAGGAGGTCCTCGGGACTGAAGCTTTCTTT. Encoded protein: CASSEKEVLGTEAFF.

This clone appeared once. This chain uses TRBV5-1 with TRBJ2-1, with TRBD1 identical over 10 bases. CDR1 and CDR2 from the germline V gene are SGHRS and YFSETQ. This CDR3 has 15 amino acids. The V and J ends lost 4 bases and 5 bases, in that order; junction bases with no gene match: 6. This CDR3 reads CASSTPGTGDNEQFF. The DNA for the CDR3 is TGCGCCAGCAGCACCCCCGGGACAGGGGACAATGAGCAGTTCTTC.

The chain uses TRBV28 and TRBJ1-5; D may be TRBD1 (5 bases). Trimming left V 5 bases short and J 1 base short, with 15 bases between. CDR3 length: 16 amino acids. Germline loops: CDR1 MDHEN, CDR2 SYDVKM. As DNA, the CDR3 is TGTGCCAGCAGTCCCCTCCGGAGGGGAAGCAATCAGCCCCAGCATTTT. Amino acids: CASSPLRRGSNQPQHF.

V usage is TRBV28 and J usage is TRBJ1-5; D not certain. Germline V lookup: CDR1 MDHEN, CDR2 SYDVKM. The CDR3 is 12 residues long. The V gene lost 7 bases and the J gene lost 4 bases, with 8 bases spanning the gap. The CDR3 bases are TGTGCCAGCAAGACACCTAATCAGCCCCAGCATTTT. Its translation is CASKTPNQPQHF.

The chain couples TRBV6-1 to TRBJ2-3, with a tentative D call TRBD2 (5 bases). The CDR3 spans 14 residues. Trimming stripped 3 bases from V and 4 bases from J, with 11 bases between. Germline V gene data show CDR1 as MNHNS and CDR2 as SASEGT. The CDR3 reads CASSEQDGADTQYF. CDR3 bases: TGTGCCAGCAGTGAGCAAGACGGGGCAGATACGCAGTATTTT.

Turning to this clone: Other DNA sequences in this specimen translate into the identical CDR3. The chain combines TRBV27 with TRBJ1-5; D is perhaps TRBD1 (6 bases). The CDR3 runs to 15 residues. Germline V gene data show CDR1 as MNHEY and CDR2 as SMNVEV (reference sequence). V was clipped by 6 bases and J by 1 base, with 13 bases between them. In DNA, the CDR3 is TGTGCCAGCAGGGTACAGGGAAGGAGCAATCAGCCCCAGCATTTT. It yields the protein CASRVQGRSNQPQHF.

The gene calls are TRBV4-1 and TRBJ1-3; D is perhaps TRBD1 (6 bases). Germline assignment: CDR1 MGHRA and CDR2 YSYEKL. The CDR3 has 18 amino acids. V was cut by 0 bases and J by 3 bases, with 18 bases left in between. The CDR3 DNA sequence: TGCGCCAGCAGCCAAGAGCTAAGAGGGGGAATAGTTGGAAACACCATATATTTT. It codes for CASSQELRGGIVGNTIYF.

The chain joins TRBV7-2 to TRBJ1-2, with a weak D call TRBD1 (6 bases). V lost 5 bases and J 2 bases, leaving 24 bases between the germline ends. This CDR3 comprises 18 residues. Germline lookup yields CDR1 SGHTA and CDR2 FQGNSA. In DNA, the CDR3 is TGTGCCAGCAGCCCGGGGGGCTTCGGGAAAGGTAGAAACTATGGCTACACCTTC. Its translation is CASSPGGFGKGRNYGYTF.

This clone was seen once. The V gene is TRBV10-2, the J gene TRBJ1-1; D is unclear. The CDR3 covers 12 residues. V was pared by 3 bases and J by 1 base, with 3 bases between. Per germline, CDR1 WSHSY and CDR2 SAAADI. The CDR3 is CASSDSNTEAFF. For the CDR3, the DNA is TGCGCCAGCAGTGACTCGAACACTGAAGCTTTCTTT.

The genes are TRBV9 and TRBJ2-5, with D perhaps matching TRBD1 (6 bases). V was clipped by 4 bases and J by 3 bases, with 13 bases between them. CDR1 is SGDLS, CDR2 YYNGEE, per germline. This CDR3 comprises 14 residues. This CDR3 is CASSSLDRKETQYF. The CDR3 DNA reads TGTGCCAGCAGCTCCTTGGACAGAAAAGAGACCCAGTACTTC.

This rearrangement joins TRBV11-3 to TRBJ2-3; 13 bases are a match to TRBD2. This CDR3 is built from 16 residues. Unmatched junction bases numbered 2, after V lost 3 bases and J lost 2 bases. CDR1 is SGHNT and CDR2 is YENEEA in the germline V gene. The CDR3 is CASSLGTSGNTDTQYF. The CDR3 region has the DNA TGTGCCAGCAGCTTGGGGACTAGCGGGAACACAGATACGCAGTATTTT.

V is TRBV2 and J is TRBJ1-1; 9 bases align to TRBD1. In germline, CDR1 is SNHLY, CDR2 FYNNEI. This CDR3 has 15 amino acids. The J segment lost 2 bases and the V segment lost 6 bases, leaving 7 bases of the junction unmatched. Here the CDR3 reads CASRALGQGNTEAFF. The CDR3 DNA follows: TGTGCCAGCAGGGCCCTGGGACAGGGAAACACTGAAGCTTTCTTT.